One and the same sample provided the 6 T cell receptor beta chains below, sequenced in a study of Ad26.COV2.S vaccination and SARS-CoV-2 variants. This sample's treatment: over 15 received Ad26.COV2.S at low or high dose, single or two shots; a few received placebo; per-sample allocation not given. All samples were drawn on day 63, counting from the first vaccine or placebo injection. Using immunoSEQ multiplex PCR, the repertoire was profiled, and TCRdb retains in-frame clones only, with some absent. This table holds roughly 380,000 clones, more than 75% found once. The sequenced sample was peripheral blood, obtained in a trial of Ad26.COV2.S vaccine versus placebo. All receptors derive from a person aged 18-65 years who received the Ad26.COV2.S COVID-19 vaccine or a placebo.

This clone was counted between two and nine times. The CDR3 loop reads CASSWTVEAFF. CDR3 DNA sequence: TGTGCCAGCAGTTGGACCGTTGAAGCTTTCTTT. The chain is built from TRBV6-2 or TRBV6-3 and TRBJ1-1; no firm D call. The CDR3 length is 11 residues. Germline CDR1 is MNHEY and CDR2 is SVGEGT. Trimming left V 4 bases short and J 7 bases short, with 7 bases between.

V usage is TRBV21-1 and J usage is TRBJ2-5; the listed D gene, TRBD2, was not tested against the DNA. TRBV21-1 is a known pseudogene. The CDR3 is 17 amino acids. CDR3 amino acids: CASSKLASSSGQETQYF. Written as DNA, the CDR3 is TGTGCCAGCAGCAAACTCGCCTCGAGTAGCGGTCAAGAGACCCAGTACTTC.

This sequence joins TRBV5-4 and TRBJ1-3, with TRBD1 matching over 9 bases. The germline gives CDR1 SGHNT, CDR2 YYREEE (reference sequence). Trimming took 4 bases from V and 1 from J; bases not matched to a gene: 12. CDR3 length equals 18 residues. The DNA for the CDR3 is TGTGCCAGCAGCGGGACAGGGAAGCAGGTCGGATCTGGAAACACCATATATTTT. This gives the protein CASSGTGKQVGSGNTIYF.

The chain couples TRBV25-1 to TRBJ2-1; weak D call: TRBD1 (6 bases). The ends were cut back, 4 bases at V and 7 bases at J, with 17 bases in the middle. The CDR3 contains 15 residues. Germline V gives CDR1 MGHDK, CDR2 SYGVNS. The CDR3 DNA is TGTGCCAGCAGTGCAAGGACAGTCATCTTGAATGAGCAGTTCTTC. Its translation: CASSARTVILNEQFF.

This clone occurred once. The rearrangement joins TRBV27 to TRBJ1-1, with D perhaps TRBD1 (5 bases). Germline CDR1 is MNHEY and CDR2 is SMNVEV (reference sequence). The V and J ends lost 1 base and 4 bases respectively, with 13 bases between them. The CDR3 extends over 15 amino acids. This CDR3 is CASSLLAGTATEAFF. The CDR3 DNA sequence: TGTGCCAGCAGTTTATTAGCAGGGACGGCCACTGAAGCTTTCTTT.

V is TRBV5-8 and J is TRBJ2-4; 7 positions agree with TRBD2. Trimming at V came to 1 base and at J to 5 bases, leaving 9 bases not matched to a gene. The CDR3 has 16 residues. Germline V lookup: CDR1 SGHTS, CDR2 YDEGEE. The CDR3 coding sequence is TGTGCCAGCAGCTTGCGGGGTCTTGCGGGGGAAAACATTCAGTACTTC. This gives the protein CASSLRGLAGENIQYF.